Sequencing of this T cell receptor (beta chain) was carried out in a study of identical twins. One entry per CDR3 protein results from TCRdb running MiXCR on the 5' RACE reads. Seen here are approximately 530,000 distinct CDR3 sequences, more than 20% observed once, and the top ten hold around 0.5%. These records were also assigned to another study, of yellow fever vaccine responses in identical twins.

Sequencing was carried out using CD4+ T cells sorted from blood. The sequence derives from a woman under 30 in good health.

CDR3 residues: CASSLDKWDRVIVDEQFF. The CDR3, as DNA: TGTGCCAGCAGCTTAGATAAGTGGGACAGGGTAATAGTCGATGAGCAGTTCTTC. The rearrangement joins TRBV11-2 to TRBJ2-1, with 9 bases identical to TRBD1. Germline V gene lookup returns CDR1 SGHAT and CDR2 FQNNGV. V was clipped by 0 bases and J by 8 bases; unmatched bases: 14. The CDR3 is made up of 18 amino acids. The variable domain in full, completed from reference TRBV11-2 and TRBJ2-1, reads EAGVAQSPRYKIIEKRQSVAFWCNPISGHATLYWYQQILGQGPKLLIQFQNNGVVDDSQLPKDRFSAERLKGVDSTLKIQPAKLEDSAVYLCASSLDKWDRVIVDEQFFGPGTRLTVL.